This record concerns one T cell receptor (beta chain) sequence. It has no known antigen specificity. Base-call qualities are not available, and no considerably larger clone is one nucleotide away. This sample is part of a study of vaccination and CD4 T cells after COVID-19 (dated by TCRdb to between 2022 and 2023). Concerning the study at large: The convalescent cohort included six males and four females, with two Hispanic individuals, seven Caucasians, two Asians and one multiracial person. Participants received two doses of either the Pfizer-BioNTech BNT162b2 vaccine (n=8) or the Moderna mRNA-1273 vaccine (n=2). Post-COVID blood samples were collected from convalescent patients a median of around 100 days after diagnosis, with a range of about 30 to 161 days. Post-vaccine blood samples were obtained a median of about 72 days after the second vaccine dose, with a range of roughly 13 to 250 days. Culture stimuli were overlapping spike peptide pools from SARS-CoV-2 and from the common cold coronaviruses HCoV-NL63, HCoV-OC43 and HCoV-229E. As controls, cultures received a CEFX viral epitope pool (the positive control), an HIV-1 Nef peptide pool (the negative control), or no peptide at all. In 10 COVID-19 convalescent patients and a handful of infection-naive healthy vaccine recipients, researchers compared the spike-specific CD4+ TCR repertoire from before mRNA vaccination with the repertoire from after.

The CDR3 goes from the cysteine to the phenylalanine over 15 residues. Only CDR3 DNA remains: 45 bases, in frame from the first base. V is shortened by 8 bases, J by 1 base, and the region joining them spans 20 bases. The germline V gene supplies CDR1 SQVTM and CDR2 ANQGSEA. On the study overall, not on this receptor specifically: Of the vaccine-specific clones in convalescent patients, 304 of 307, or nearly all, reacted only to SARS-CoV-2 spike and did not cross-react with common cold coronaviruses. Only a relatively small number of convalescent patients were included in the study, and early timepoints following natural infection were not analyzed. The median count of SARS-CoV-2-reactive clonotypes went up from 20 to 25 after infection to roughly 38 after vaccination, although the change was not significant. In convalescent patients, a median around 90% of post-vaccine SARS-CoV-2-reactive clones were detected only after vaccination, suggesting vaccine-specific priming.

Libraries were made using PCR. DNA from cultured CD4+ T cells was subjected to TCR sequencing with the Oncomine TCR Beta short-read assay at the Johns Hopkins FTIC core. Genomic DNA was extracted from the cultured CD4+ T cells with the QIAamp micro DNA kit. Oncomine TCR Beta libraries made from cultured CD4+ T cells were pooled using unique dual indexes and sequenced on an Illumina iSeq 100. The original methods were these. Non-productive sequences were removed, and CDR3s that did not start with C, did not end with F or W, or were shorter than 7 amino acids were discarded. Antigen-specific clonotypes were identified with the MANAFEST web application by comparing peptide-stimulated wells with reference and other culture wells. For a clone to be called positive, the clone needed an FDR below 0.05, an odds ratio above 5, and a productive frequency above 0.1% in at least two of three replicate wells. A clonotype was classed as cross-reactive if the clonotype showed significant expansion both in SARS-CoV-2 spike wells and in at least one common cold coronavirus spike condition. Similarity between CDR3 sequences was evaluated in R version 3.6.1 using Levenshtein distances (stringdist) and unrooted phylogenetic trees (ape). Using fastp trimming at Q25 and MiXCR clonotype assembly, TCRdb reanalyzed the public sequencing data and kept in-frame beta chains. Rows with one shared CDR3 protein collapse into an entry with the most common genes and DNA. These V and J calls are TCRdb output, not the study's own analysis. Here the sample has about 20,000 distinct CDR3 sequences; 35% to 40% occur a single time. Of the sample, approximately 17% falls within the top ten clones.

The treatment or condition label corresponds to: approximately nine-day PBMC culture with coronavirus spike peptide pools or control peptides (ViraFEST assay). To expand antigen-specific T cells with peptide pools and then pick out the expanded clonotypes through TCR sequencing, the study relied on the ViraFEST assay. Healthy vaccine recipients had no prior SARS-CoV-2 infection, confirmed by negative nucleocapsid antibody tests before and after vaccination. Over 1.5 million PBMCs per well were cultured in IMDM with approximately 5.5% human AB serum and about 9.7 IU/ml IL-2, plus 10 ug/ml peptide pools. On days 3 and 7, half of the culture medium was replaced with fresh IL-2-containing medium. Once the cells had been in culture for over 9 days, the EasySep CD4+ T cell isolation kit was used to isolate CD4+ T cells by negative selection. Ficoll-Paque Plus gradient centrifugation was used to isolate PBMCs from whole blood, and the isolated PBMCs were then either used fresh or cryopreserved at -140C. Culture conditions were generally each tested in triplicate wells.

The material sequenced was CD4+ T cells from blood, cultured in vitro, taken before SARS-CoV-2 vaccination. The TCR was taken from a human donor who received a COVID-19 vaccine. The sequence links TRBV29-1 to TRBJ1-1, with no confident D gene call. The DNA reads TGCAGCCTCCCCGGAGGAGGGTTTGGGAACACTGAAGCTTTCTTT. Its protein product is CSLPGGGFGNTEAFF.